This T cell receptor (beta chain) was observed in a study of cytomegalovirus exposure and HLA in healthy donors. Broader study findings: Productive rates of about 90% or about 30% were seen for most TCR beta V segments in an earlier analysis. Presence/absence analyses rested on an assumption that sequencing depth was roughly uniform across donors. The study had only CMV serostatus as immune exposure information.

A multiplex PCR was run with 60 Vbeta primers and 13 Jbeta primers. Libraries were prepared by immunoSEQ multiplex PCR; TCRdb keeps only in-frame clonotypes and omits some of them. The sample has 130,000 or so clones, roughly 76% seen once. Turning to this clone: Its target is not known.

The sequenced sample was PBMCs. The clonotype originates from a female donor in good health and CMV-seronegative.

The CDR3: CASSPGQAGTQYF. CDR3 sequence (DNA): TGTGCCAGCAGTCCGGGACAGGCCGGGACCCAGTACTTC. The V call is TRBV27, the J call TRBJ2-5, with 8 bases matching TRBD1. The germline CDR1 and CDR2 sequences are MNHEY and SMNVEV (reference sequence). Unmatched junction bases numbered 6, after V lost 5 bases and J lost 7 bases. CDR3 size: 13 residues.